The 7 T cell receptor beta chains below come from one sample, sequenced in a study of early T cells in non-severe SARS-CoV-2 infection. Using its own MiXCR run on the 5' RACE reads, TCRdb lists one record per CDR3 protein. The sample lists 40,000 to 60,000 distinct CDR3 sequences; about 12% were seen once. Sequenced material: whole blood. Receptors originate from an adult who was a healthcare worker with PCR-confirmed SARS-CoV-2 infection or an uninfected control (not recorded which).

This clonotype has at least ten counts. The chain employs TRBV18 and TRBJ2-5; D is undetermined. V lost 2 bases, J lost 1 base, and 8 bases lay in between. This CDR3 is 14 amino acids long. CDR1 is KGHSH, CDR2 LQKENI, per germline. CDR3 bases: TGTGCCAGCTCACCATCCCATTCCCAAGAGACCCAGTACTTC. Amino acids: CASSPSHSQETQYF.

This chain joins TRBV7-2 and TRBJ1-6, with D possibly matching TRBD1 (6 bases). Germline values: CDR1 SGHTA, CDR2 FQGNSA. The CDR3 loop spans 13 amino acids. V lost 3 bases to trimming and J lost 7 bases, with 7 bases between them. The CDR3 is CASSFDRNSPLHF. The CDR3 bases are TGTGCCAGCAGCTTCGACAGGAATTCACCCCTCCACTTT.

The CDR3 spells CASSSLPGTANEKLFF. The CDR3 nucleotides are TGTGCCAGCAGCTCCTTACCAGGGACAGCTAATGAAAAACTGTTTTTT. This rearrangement joins TRBV11-2 to TRBJ1-4; 7 positions agree with TRBD1. The CDR3 is 16 residues long. Germline values: CDR1 SGHAT, CDR2 FQNNGV. V dropped 4 bases and J dropped 3; count of bases not matched to a gene: 8.

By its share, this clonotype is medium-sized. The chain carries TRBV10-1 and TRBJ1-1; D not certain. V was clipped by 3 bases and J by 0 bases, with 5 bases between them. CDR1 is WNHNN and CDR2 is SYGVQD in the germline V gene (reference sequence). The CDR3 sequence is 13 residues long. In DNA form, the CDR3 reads TGCGCCAGCAGTGAAAACCTGAACACTGAAGCTTTCTTT. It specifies CASSENLNTEAFF.

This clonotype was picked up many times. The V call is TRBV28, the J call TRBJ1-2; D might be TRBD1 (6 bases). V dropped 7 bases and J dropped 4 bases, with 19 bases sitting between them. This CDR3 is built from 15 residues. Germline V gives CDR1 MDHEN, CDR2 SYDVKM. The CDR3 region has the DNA TGTGCCAGCAAGACAGCAGGGGCTGGAGGCTATGGCTACACCTTC. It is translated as CASKTAGAGGYGYTF.

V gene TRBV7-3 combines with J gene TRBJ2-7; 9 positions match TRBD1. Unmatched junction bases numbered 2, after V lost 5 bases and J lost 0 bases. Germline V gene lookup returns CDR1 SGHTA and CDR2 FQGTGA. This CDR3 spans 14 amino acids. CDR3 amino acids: CASSPTGGSYEQYF. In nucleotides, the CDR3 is TGTGCCAGCAGCCCGACAGGGGGCTCCTACGAGCAGTACTTC.

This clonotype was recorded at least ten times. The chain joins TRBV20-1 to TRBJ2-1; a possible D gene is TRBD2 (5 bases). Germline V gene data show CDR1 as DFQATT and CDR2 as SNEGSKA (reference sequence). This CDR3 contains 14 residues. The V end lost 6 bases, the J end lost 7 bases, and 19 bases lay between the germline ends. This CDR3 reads CSAPPGSVGNEQFF. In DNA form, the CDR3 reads TGCAGTGCCCCACCGGGAAGTGTGGGAAATGAGCAGTTCTTC.